This T cell receptor beta chain was identified in a study of CD4+ T cells in melanoma (dated by TCRdb to 2022 to 2024). For context, the study as a whole: Neoantigen-specific CD4+ T cells in human melanoma were investigated in the study. Study-wide conclusions, independent of this receptor: Neoantigen-specific CD4+ T cells were reported to be correlated with the function of CD8+ T cells, macrophages and B cells. Diverse differentiation states were reported to be shown by neoantigen-specific CD4+ T cells in melanoma.

The donors were melanoma patients. The CDR3 has 14 amino acids, counting the end cysteine and phenylalanine. Only the CDR3 DNA stays, 42 bases, in frame from base 1. Sequences MNHEY (CDR1) and SVGAGI (CDR2) are obtained from the germline V gene. On this clone itself: This receptor's antigen is unknown. The germline gene is not matched at one end of the junction; a read error may be the cause.

Library generation was performed with the immunoSEQ multiplex PCR assay. TCRdb holds this immuneACCESS table with in-frame rearrangements only. Some clones are missing; in checked studies, unresolved V genes explain under half, and the rest has no known cause. For this sample there are 7,500 to 10,000 clones; roughly two thirds appear just once. The ten largest clones represent less than 20% of the sample. The TCR was taken from a human donor with melanoma. This receptor chain uses TRBV6-5 and TRBJ2-5; the D gene is unclear. Material: peripheral blood. CDR3 protein: CASSPTLEQVTQYF. DNA sequence: TGTGCCAGCAGCCCGACCTTGGAGCAAGTGACCCAGTACTTC.